This TCR beta chain was profiled in a study of cytomegalovirus exposure and HLA in healthy donors. CDR3 length equals 15 residues. J was trimmed by 5 bases and V by 8 bases; bases with no gene match: 7. Germline loops: CDR1 SEHNR, CDR2 FQNEAQ (reference sequence). Primers: 60 Vbeta forward and 13 Jbeta reverse. Measured with immunoSEQ multiplex PCR; TCRdb has only the in-frame clones, and not every one. This table holds around 71,000 clones, under 70% found once. The receptor's source is a man aged 25-45 years in good health and CMV-seropositive. Sequencing input: PBMCs. The chain joins TRBV7-9 to TRBJ1-5; 12 nucleotides agree with TRBD1. CDR3 bases: TGTGCCAGCGGTCCCGGGACAGGGGGCGATCAGCCCCAGCATTTT. This gives the protein CASGPGTGGDQPQHF.